A selection of T cell receptor beta chains follows, all from one sample in a study of identical twins. In TCRdb, the 5' RACE reads were re-called with MiXCR into one record per CDR3 protein. Of approximately 630,000 distinct CDR3 sequences detected, about 7.6% appear once; the ten largest clones hold around 1.6%. This sample also appeared in a second study, on yellow fever vaccine responses in identical twins.

Material: PBMCs. These receptors all come from a woman aged 18 to 35 in good health. CDR3s include the opening cysteine and the closing phenylalanine or tryptophan.

v_call: TRBV10-2
cdr3_aa: CASTPGADPEAFF

v_call: TRBV10-3
cdr3_aa: CAISRALTGVGTGELFF

v_call: TRBV7-2
cdr3_aa: CASSLVQAAYEQYF

v_call: TRBV5-1
cdr3_aa: CASSIGTSGPSEQFF

v_call: TRBV28
cdr3_aa: CASSFPGGPFVVDTQYF

v_call: TRBV12-3/TRBV12-4
cdr3_aa: CASSLALEPRRFYEQYF

v_call: TRBV20-1
cdr3_aa: CSAPDSGRTYNEQFF

v_call: TRBV29-1
cdr3_aa: CSVPLPEGPDTGELFF

v_call: TRBV7-9
cdr3_aa: CASSERWTENSPLHF

v_call: TRBV2
cdr3_aa: CASSYTSGRIQIPSSYEQYF

v_call: TRBV10-3
cdr3_aa: CAISESKASGGIRETQYF

v_call: TRBV7-9
cdr3_aa: CASSLKQGEPQHF

v_call: TRBV18
cdr3_aa: CASSGQGAVTGELFF

v_call: TRBV28
cdr3_aa: CASSSPATGSYEQYF

v_call: TRBV7-9
cdr3_aa: CASSKGQGHEKLFF